This entry concerns a single T cell receptor (beta chain). This entry comes from a study of blood T cell repertoires in COVID-19. The overall study: Donors in the United States, Italy and Spain gave samples during acute or convalescent COVID-19. From T cells, B-cell-depleted T cells, or PBMCs came the material, which was cDNA or gDNA.

As originally analysed: Amplification of reference gene primers was used by the study to estimate nucleated cell counts. Profiling relied on immunoSEQ multiplex PCR, and the TCRdb table lists in-frame clones only, not all of them. V and J calls and clone size are given by that table; D and trimming were obtained from the DNA. The sample includes roughly 53,000 clones, around 85% of them seen just once. This clonotype originated in a man aged 70 or older with active COVID-19. The sequencing input was peripheral blood.

DNA of the CDR3: TGTGCCAGTCGGACTAGCGGATCCTACGAGCAGTACTTC. Protein: CASRTSGSYEQYF. The genes are TRBV27 and TRBJ2-7, with 10 bases lining up with TRBD2. The V segment lost 9 bases and the J segment 1 base; nucleotides outside the gene matches: 3. The CDR3 loop spans 13 amino acids. CDR1 is MNHEY, CDR2 SMNVEV, per germline (reference sequence).